This T cell receptor (beta chain) was observed in a study of CD8 T cells in ankylosing spondylitis. TCRdb reprocessed the 5' RACE reads with MiXCR, giving one entry per CDR3 protein. The sample has 150,000 to 200,000 distinct CDR3 sequences, 15% to 20% seen once. Trimming took 3 bases from V and 8 from J, leaving 23 bases between them. The length of the CDR3 is 16 residues. Germline V gene data show CDR1 as DFQATT and CDR2 as SNEGSKA (reference sequence). This clonotype was observed many times. Its specificity is not known. Broader study findings: Those disease-linked clones were CD8+; they were also relatively rare in peripheral blood. Prior work had noted some motif variants in reactive arthritis blood and synovial fluid. Matched ankylosing spondylitis synovial fluid reportedly contained a significantly enriched population of disease-linked clones.

The gene calls are TRBV20-1 and TRBJ2-1; maybe TRBD2 (6 bases). Input material: blood, either unsorted or a sorted T cell fraction (not recorded which). The clonotype was recovered from a male donor aged 5 to 29 with ankylosing spondylitis or in good health (not recorded which). The CDR3, as DNA: TGCAGTGCTAGCCTCGTGGCTCGTGGGAGGATGTATGAGCAGTTCTTC. It is translated as CSASLVARGRMYEQFF.